What follows are 10 T cell receptor beta chains derived from one specimen sequenced in a study of response to subunit inactivated influenza vaccine. TCRdb used MiXCR to reprocess the RT-PCR reads, holding one entry per CDR3 protein. There are roughly 650,000 distinct CDR3 sequences in the sample; approximately 15% occur only once, and roughly 7.2% lies in the top ten. Sequenced material: PBMCs from blood, taken 14 to 15 days before vaccination. These receptors all stem from a man aged 50 or older who received an inactivated influenza vaccine.

This clonotype was counted a few times. J is TRBJ2-1 and V is TRBV25-1; 9 nucleotides agree with TRBD2. Germline V gene data show CDR1 as MGHDK and CDR2 as SYGVNS. CDR3 length: 17 residues. V gave up 4 bases and J gave up 1 base; unmatched junction bases: 8. Here the CDR3 DNA reads TGTGCCAGCAGTGGAGCTCTAGCGGGACAGTCCTACAATGAGCAGTTCTTC. It translates to CASSGALAGQSYNEQFF.

This clonotype occurred a few times. The chain recombines TRBV19 with TRBJ2-2; tentatively, D is TRBD1 or TRBD2 (5 bases each). The germline CDR1 and CDR2 sequences are LNHDA and SQIVND (reference sequence). CDR3 length equals 15 residues. Trimming cost V 2 bases and J 0 bases, with 7 bases left between them. As DNA, the CDR3 is TGTGCCAGTAGTATAAGAGGGGCGAACACCGGGGAGCTGTTTTTT. This sequence encodes CASSIRGANTGELFF.

This clonotype was detected only a few times. The gene calls are TRBV7-2 and TRBJ2-5, with 7 bases identical to TRBD2. The ends lost 1 base at V and 9 bases at J; junction bases unmatched: 14. There are 16 residues in the CDR3. Germline V lookup: CDR1 SGHTA, CDR2 FQGNSA. CDR3 sequence: CASSLDLGSGTGAQYF. The CDR3 DNA sequence: TGTGCCAGCAGCTTAGACTTGGGGAGCGGGACGGGGGCCCAGTACTTC.

This clonotype occurred many times. V gene TRBV5-1 combines with J gene TRBJ2-3; D gene ambiguous. V lost 5 bases to trimming and J lost 0 bases, with 13 bases between them. CDR3 length: 15 residues. CDR1 is SGHRS, CDR2 YFSETQ, per germline. CDR3 amino acids: CASRLSGPSTDTQYF. CDR3 coding DNA: TGCGCCAGCAGGCTCTCCGGACCTAGCACAGATACGCAGTATTTT.

The chain recombines TRBV30 with TRBJ2-1; D ambiguous. This CDR3 is 13 amino acids long. Germline CDR1 reads GTSNPN; CDR2 reads SVGIG (reference sequence). Trimming left V 0 bases short and J 4 bases short, with 7 bases between. This CDR3 reads CAWSVLQYNEQFF. In DNA, the CDR3 is TGTGCCTGGAGTGTACTACAGTACAATGAGCAGTTCTTC.

This clonotype was seen repeatedly, ten times or more. The J gene is TRBJ2-2, the V gene TRBV11-2; D not resolved. The CDR3 contains 14 residues. Germline CDR1 and CDR2: SGHAT and FQNNGV. V gave up 5 bases and J gave up 2 bases, with 9 bases separating them. The CDR3 nucleotides read TGTGCCAGCAGCCAAACAGTAAACACCGGGGAGCTGTTTTTT. Translation gives CASSQTVNTGELFF. Supplemented by reference TRBV11-2 and TRBJ2-2, the full variable domain reads EAGVAQSPRYKIIEKRQSVAFWCNPISGHATLYWYQQILGQGPKLLIQFQNNGVVDDSQLPKDRFSAERLKGVDSTLKIQPAKLEDSAVYLCASSQTVNTGELFFGEGSRLTVL.

There are a few counts of this clonotype. V is TRBV10-3 and J is TRBJ2-5; D might be TRBD1 or TRBD2, each matching 5 bases. Germline V gives CDR1 ENHRY, CDR2 SYGVKD. The CDR3 contains 14 residues. The germline V and J ends were trimmed by 1 base and 3 bases, with 9 bases remaining between them. The CDR3 coding sequence is TGTGCCATCAGTGAGTTGGGGACCGAAGAGACCCAGTACTTC. Its protein product is CAISELGTEETQYF.

This clonotype was picked up many times. The chain joins TRBV4-3 to TRBJ2-3; TRBD1 aligns across 7 bases. Germline assignment: CDR1 LGHNA and CDR2 YSLEER. The junction had 2 bases not matched to a gene; V was cut back by 1 base and J by 4 bases. The CDR3 has 14 residues. The CDR3 here is CASSQGQGSDTQYF. The CDR3 nucleotides are TGCGCCAGCAGCCAAGGACAGGGATCAGATACGCAGTATTTT.

This clonotype was recorded once. This chain links TRBV9 with TRBJ2-7; TRBD2 matches 7 bases. The ends lost 3 bases at V and 6 bases at J; junction bases unmatched: 3. CDR3 length: 12 residues. Germline V CDR1 and CDR2: SGDLS, YYNGEE. This CDR3 is CASSDGRVEQYF. The CDR3 nucleotides are TGTGCCAGCAGCGATGGGAGGGTCGAGCAGTACTTC.

This clonotype was detected only a few times. This rearrangement joins TRBV5-1 to TRBJ2-7; 9 bases match TRBD1. CDR1 is SGHRS, CDR2 YFSETQ, per germline. V lost 5 bases, J lost 12 bases, and 9 bases stayed unmatched. The CDR3 is made up of 12 amino acids. The CDR3 nucleotides read TGCGCCAGCAGACAGGACAGGGGTTCGCCGTACTTC. Its translation: CASRQDRGSPYF.